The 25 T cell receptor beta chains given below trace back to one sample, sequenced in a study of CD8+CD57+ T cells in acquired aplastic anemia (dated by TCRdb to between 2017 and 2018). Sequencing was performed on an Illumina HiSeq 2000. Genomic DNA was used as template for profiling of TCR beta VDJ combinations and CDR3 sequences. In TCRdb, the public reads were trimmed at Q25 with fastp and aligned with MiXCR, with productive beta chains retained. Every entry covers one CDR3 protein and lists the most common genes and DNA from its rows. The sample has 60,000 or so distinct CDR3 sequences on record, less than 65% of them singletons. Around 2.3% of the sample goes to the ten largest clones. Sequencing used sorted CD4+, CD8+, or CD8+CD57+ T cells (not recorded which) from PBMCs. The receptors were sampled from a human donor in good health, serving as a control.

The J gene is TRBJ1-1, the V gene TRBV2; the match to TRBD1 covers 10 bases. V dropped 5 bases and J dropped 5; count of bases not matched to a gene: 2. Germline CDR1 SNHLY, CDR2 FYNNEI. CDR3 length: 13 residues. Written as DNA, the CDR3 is TGTGCCAGCAGTAAGGACAGGGGGACTGAAGCTTTCTTT. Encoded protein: CASSKDRGTEAFF.

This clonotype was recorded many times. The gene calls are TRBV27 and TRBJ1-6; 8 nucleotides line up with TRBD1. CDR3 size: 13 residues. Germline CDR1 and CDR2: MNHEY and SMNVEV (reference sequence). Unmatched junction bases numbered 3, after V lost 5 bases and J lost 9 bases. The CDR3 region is CASSDRGGSPLHF. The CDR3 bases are TGTGCCAGCAGTGACAGGGGCGGTTCACCCCTCCACTTT.

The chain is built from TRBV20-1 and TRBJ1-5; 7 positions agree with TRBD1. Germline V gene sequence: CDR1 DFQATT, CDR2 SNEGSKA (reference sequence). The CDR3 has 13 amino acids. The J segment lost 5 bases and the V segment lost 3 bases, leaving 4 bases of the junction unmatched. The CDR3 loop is CSARVGGYQPQHF. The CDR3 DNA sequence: TGCAGTGCTAGGGTAGGGGGCTATCAGCCCCAGCATTTT.

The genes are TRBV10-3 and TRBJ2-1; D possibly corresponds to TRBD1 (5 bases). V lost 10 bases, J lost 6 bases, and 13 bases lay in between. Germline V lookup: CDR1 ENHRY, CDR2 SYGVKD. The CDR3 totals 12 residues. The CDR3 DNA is TGTGCCAGCACTCGACAGTCCAATGAGCAGTTCTTC. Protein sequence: CASTRQSNEQFF.

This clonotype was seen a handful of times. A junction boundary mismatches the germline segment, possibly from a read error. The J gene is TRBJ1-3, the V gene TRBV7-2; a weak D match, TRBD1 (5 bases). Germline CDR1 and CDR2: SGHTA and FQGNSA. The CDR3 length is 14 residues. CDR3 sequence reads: CASGLAGLRNTIYF. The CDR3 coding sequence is TGTGCCAGCGGCTTAGCAGGGTTGCGAAACACCATATATTTT.

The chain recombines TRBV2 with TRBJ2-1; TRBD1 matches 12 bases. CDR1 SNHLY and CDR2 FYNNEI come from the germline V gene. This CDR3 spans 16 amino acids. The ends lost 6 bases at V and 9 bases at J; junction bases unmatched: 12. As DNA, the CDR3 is TGTGCCAGCAGAGGGGCCGGGACAGGGGGCTTGTCTGAGCAGTTCTTC. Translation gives CASRGAGTGGLSEQFF.

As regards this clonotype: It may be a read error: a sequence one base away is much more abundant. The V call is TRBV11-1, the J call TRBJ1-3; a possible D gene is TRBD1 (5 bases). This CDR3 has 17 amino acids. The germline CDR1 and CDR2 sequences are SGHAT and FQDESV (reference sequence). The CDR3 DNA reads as TGTGCCAGCACCACCTTCGAAGGCAGGGACTCTGGAGACACCATATATTTT. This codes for CASTTFEGRDSGDTIYF. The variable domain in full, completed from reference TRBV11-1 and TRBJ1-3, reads EAEVAQSPRYKITEKSQAVAFWCDPISGHATLYWYRQILGQGPELLVQFQDESVVDDSQLPKDRFSAERLKGVDSTLKIQPAELGDSAMYLCASTTFEGRDSGDTIYFGEGSWLTVV.

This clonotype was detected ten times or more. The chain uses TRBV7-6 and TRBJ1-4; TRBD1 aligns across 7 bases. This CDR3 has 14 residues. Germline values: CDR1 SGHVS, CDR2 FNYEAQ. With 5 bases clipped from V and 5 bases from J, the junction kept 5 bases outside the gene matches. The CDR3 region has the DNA TGTGCCAGCAGCCGGACAGGTAGCAATGAAAAACTGTTTTTT. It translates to CASSRTGSNEKLFF.

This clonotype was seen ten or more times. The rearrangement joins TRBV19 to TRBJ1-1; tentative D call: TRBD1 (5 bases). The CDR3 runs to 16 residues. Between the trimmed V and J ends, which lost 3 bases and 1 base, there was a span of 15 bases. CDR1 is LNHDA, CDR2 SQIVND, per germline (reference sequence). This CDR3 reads CASSISTGLRNTEAFF. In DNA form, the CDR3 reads TGTGCCAGTAGTATTTCAACAGGTTTACGGAACACTGAAGCTTTCTTT.

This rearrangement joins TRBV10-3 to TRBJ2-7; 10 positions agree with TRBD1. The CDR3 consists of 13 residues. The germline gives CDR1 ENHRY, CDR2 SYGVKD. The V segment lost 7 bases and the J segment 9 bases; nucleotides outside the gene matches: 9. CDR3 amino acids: CAIKGTGVGRQYF. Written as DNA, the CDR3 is TGTGCCATCAAAGGGACAGGGGTTGGGAGGCAGTACTTC.

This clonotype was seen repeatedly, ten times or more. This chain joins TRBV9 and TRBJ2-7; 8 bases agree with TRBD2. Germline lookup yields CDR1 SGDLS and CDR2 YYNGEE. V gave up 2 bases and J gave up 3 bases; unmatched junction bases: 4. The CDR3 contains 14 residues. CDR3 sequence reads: CASSVSGLVYEQYF. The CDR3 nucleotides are TGTGCCAGCAGCGTGTCGGGACTAGTCTACGAGCAGTACTTC.

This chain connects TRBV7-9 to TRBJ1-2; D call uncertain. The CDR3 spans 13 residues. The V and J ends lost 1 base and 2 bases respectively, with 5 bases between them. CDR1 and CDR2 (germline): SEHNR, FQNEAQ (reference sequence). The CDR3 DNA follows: TGTGCCAGCAGCTTAGAAGTGAACTATGGCTACACCTTC. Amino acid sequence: CASSLEVNYGYTF.

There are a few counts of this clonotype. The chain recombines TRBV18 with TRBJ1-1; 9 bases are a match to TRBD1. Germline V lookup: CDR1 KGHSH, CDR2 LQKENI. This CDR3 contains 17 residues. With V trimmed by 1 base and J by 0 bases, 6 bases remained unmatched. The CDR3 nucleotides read TGTGCCAGCTCACCACTGAACAGGGGGCAAGTGAACACTGAAGCTTTCTTT. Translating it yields CASSPLNRGQVNTEAFF.

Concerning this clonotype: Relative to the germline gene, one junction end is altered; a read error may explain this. The CDR3 loop is CASSPVGGNQQFF. As DNA, the CDR3 is TGTGCCAGTAGCCCGGTTGGGGGCAATCAGCAGTTCTTC. The chain recombines TRBV19 with TRBJ2-1; the D gene is possibly TRBD1 (6 bases). The CDR3 totals 13 residues. Germline CDR1 and CDR2: LNHDA and SQIVND (reference sequence).

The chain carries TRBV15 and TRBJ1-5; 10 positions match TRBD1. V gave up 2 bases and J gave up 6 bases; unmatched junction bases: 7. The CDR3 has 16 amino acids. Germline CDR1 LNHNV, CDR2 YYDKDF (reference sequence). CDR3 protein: CATSRPPGQGFQPQHF. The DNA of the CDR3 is TGTGCCACCAGCAGACCCCCGGGACAGGGGTTTCAGCCCCAGCATTTT.

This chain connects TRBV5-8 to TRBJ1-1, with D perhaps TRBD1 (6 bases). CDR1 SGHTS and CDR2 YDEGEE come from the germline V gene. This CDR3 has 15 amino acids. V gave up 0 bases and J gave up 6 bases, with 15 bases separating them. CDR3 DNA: TGTGCCAGCAGCTTGGACGCAGGGGCAGGAGCTGAAGCTTTCTTT. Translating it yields CASSLDAGAGAEAFF. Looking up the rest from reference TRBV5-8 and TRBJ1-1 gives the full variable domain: EAGVTQSPTHLIKTRGQQATLRCSPISGHTSVYWYQQALGLGLQFLLWYDEGEERNRGNFPPRFSGRQFPNYSSELNVNALELEDSALYLCASSLDAGAGAEAFFGQGTRLTVV.

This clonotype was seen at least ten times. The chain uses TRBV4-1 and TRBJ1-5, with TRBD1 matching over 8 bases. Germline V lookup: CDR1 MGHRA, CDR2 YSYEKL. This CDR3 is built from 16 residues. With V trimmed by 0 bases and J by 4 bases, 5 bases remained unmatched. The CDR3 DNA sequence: TGCGCCAGCAGCCAAGAAGGGGACAGGAGTAATCAGCCCCAGCATTTT. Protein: CASSQEGDRSNQPQHF.

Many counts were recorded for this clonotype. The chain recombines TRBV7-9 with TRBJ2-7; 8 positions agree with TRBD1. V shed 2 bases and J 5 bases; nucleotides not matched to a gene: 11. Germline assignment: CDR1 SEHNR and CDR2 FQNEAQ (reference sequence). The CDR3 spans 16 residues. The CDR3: CASSLRVQGARDEQYF. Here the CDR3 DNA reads TGTGCCAGCAGCTTAAGGGTTCAGGGGGCGCGCGACGAGCAGTACTTC. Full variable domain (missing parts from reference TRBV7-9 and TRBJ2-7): DTGVSQNPRHKITKRGQNVTFRCDPISEHNRLYWYRQTLGQGPEFLTYFQNEAQLEKSRLLSDRFSAERPKGSFSTLEIQRTEQGDSAMYLCASSLRVQGARDEQYFGPGTRLTVT.

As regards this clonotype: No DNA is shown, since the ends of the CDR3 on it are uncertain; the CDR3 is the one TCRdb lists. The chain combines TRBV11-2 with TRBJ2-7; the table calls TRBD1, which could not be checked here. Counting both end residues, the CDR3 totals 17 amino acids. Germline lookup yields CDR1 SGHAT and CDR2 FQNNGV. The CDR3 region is CASSFYICSAGGREQYF.

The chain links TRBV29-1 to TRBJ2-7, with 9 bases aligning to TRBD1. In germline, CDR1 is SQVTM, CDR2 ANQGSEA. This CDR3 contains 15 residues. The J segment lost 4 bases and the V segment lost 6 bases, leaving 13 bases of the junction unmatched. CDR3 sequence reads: CSVDQSGTGTYEQYF. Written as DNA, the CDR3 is TGCAGCGTGGACCAATCCGGGACAGGGACTTACGAGCAGTACTTC.

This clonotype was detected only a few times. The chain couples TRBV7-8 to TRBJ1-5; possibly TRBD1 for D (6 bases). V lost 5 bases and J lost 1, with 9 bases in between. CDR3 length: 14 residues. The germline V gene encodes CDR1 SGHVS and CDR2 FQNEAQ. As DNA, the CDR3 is TGTGCCAGCAGCCGGACAGTGAGCAATCAGCCCCAGCATTTT. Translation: CASSRTVSNQPQHF.

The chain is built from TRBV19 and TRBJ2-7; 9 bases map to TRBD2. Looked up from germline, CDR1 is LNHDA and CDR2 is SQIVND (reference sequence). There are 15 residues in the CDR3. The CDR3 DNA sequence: TGTGCTAGTGGAGCGGGAGGCGCCGGGGGCTACGAGCAGTACTTC. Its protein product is CASGAGGAGGYEQYF. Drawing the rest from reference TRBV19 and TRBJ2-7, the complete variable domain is DGGITQSPKYLFRKEGQNVTLSCEQNLNHDAMYWYRQDPGQGLRLIYYSQIVNDFQKGDIAEGYSVSREKKESFPLTVTSAQKNPTAFYLCASGAGGAGGYEQYFGPGTRLTVT.

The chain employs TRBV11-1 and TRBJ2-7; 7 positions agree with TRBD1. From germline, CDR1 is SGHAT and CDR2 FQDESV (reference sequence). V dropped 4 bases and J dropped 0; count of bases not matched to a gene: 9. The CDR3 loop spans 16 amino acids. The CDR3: CASSSAVGQSSYEQYF. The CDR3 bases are TGTGCCAGCAGCTCGGCAGTGGGACAGAGCTCCTACGAGCAGTACTTC. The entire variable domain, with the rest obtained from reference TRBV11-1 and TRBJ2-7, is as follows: EAEVAQSPRYKITEKSQAVAFWCDPISGHATLYWYRQILGQGPELLVQFQDESVVDDSQLPKDRFSAERLKGVDSTLKIQPAELGDSAMYLCASSSAVGQSSYEQYFGPGTRLTVT.

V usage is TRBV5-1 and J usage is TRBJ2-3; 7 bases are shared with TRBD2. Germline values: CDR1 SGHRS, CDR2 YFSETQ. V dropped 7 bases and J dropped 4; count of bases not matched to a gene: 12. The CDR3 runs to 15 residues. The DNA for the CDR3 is TGCGCCAGCCGCGTGGGGGGGAGACTAGCAGATACGCAGTATTTT. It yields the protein CASRVGGRLADTQYF.

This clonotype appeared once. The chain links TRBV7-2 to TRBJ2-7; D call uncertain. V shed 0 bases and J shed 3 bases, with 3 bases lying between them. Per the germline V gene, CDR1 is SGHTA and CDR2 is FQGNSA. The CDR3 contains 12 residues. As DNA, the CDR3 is TGTGCCAGCAGCTTAGCGTTCTACGAGCAGTACTTC. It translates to CASSLAFYEQYF.